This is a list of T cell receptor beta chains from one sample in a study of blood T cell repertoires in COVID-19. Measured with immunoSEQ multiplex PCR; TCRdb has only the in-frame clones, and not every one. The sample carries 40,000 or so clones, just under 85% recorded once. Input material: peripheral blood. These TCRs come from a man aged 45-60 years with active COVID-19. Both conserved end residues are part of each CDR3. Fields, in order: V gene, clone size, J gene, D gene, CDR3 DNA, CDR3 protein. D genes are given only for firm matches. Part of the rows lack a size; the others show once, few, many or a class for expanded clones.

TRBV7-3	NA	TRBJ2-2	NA	TGTGCCAGCAGCTCGGGACTCCACACCGGGGAGCTGTTTTTT	CASSSGLHTGELFF
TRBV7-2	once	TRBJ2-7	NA	TGTGCCAGCAGCTTACGATCGGGACTCGAATCCTACGAGCAGTACTTC	CASSLRSGLESYEQYF
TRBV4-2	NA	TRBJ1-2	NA	TGTGCCAGCAGCCAAGAGATGCGACAGGCCAGGTCCACCTTC	CASSQEMRQARSTF
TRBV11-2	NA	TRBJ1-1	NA	TGTGCCAGCAGCTTAGAGCGGTACACTGAAGCTTTCTTT	CASSLERYTEAFF
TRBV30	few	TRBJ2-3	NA	TGTGCCTGGAGTTCTGGTGCGGGGACAGATACGCAGTATTTT	CAWSSGAGTDTQYF
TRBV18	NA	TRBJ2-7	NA	TGTGCCAGCTCACCCAGCTCCTACGAGCAGTACTTC	CASSPSSYEQYF
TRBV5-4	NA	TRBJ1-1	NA	TGTGCCAGCAGCTTGGGACGGGGGAACACTGAAGCTTTCTTT	CASSLGRGNTEAFF
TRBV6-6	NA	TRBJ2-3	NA	TGTGCCAGCAGTCGACCAGTCGCGGGCACAGATACGCAGTATTTT	CASSRPVAGTDTQYF
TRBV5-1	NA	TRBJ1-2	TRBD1	TGCGCCAGCAGCTTCGGGACAGGGGTCCTCGCTTACTATGGCTACACCTTC	CASSFGTGVLAYYGYTF
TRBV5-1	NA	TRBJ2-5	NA	TGCGCCAGCAGCTTGGCCGGGTTGGAGACCCAGTACTTC	CASSLAGLETQYF
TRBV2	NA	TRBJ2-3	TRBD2	TGTGCCAGCAGTCGACTAGCGGGGGGGCTCAGAGATACGCAGTATTTT	CASSRLAGGLRDTQYF
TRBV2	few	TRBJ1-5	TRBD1	TGTGCCAGCAGACCTGACAGGGGCAATCAGCCCCAGCATTTT	CASRPDRGNQPQHF
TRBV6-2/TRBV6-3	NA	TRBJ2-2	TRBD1	TGTGCCAGCAGTTACTCGGCACAGGGGATTCGGGAGCTGTTTTTT	CASSYSAQGIRELFF
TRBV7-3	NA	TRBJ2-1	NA	TGTGCCAGCAGCTTAACGAGCGGGCACAATGAGCAGTTCTTC	CASSLTSGHNEQFF
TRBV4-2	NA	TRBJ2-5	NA	TGTGCCAGCAGCCAAGATGGTCCAGGGGCCAACCAAGAGACCCAGTACTTC	CASSQDGPGANQETQYF
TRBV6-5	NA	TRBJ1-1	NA	TGTGCCAGCAATATAAAACAGGGAAGGACTGAAGCTTTCTTT	CASNIKQGRTEAFF
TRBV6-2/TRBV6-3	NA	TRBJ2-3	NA	TGTGCCAGCAGTTACATGCGGGGCTACACAGATACGCAGTATTTT	CASSYMRGYTDTQYF
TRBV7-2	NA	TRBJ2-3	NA	TGTGCCAGCAGCCGTACAGGGACATATAGCACAGATACGCAGTATTTT	CASSRTGTYSTDTQYF
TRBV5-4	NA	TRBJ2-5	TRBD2	TGTGCCAGCAGCTTGGCTAGCGGGAGGGTGGAGACCCAGTACTTC	CASSLASGRVETQYF
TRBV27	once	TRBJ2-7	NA	TGTGCCAGCAGTTTAAAATCAGGCCAAAGGGGAAGGGGTTACGAGCAGTACTTC	CASSLKSGQRGRGYEQYF
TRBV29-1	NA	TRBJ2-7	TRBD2	TGCAGCGTTGAGGGGGCGGGGGGGATCTACGAGCAGTACTTC	CSVEGAGGIYEQYF
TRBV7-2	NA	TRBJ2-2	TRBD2	TGTGCCAGCAGCTTAGTAGCGGGGGGGTCGAGCACCGGGGAGCTGTTTTTT	CASSLVAGGSSTGELFF
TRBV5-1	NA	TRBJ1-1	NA	TGCGCCAGCAGCAACACAGGAAACACTGAAGCTTTCTTT	CASSNTGNTEAFF
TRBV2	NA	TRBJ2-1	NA	TGTGCCAGCAGTACTAGCATGGGGCGTCCGGACAATGAGCAGTTCTTC	CASSTSMGRPDNEQFF
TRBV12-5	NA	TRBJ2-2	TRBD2	TGTGCTAGTGGTTCCAGGACTAGCGGGAGGAAAAGAAACACCGGGGAGCTGTTTTTT	CASGSRTSGRKRNTGELFF
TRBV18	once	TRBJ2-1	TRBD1	TGTGCCAGCTCACCCTTCACAGGGGACTACAATGAGCAGTTCTTC	CASSPFTGDYNEQFF
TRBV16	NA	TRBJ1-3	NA	TGTGCCAGCAGCCAATCAAGGGGTGGAAACACCATATATTTT	CASSQSRGGNTIYF
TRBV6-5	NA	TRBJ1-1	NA	TGTGCCAGCGGACGCGTAGGGGCCACTGAAGCTTTCTTT	CASGRVGATEAFF
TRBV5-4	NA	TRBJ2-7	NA	TGTGCCAGCAGCCCCAGGCAGGGTGGCCACGAGCAGTACTTC	CASSPRQGGHEQYF
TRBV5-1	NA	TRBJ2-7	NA	TGCGCCAGCAGCCGGTTTTGGGACTGGGGCTCCTACGAGCAGTACTTC	CASSRFWDWGSYEQYF
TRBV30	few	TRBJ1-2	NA	TGTGCCTGGAGTCCGGGACATAACTATGGCTACACCTTC	CAWSPGHNYGYTF
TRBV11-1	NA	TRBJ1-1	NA	TGTGCCAGCAGCTTAGATTCTGGTAACTTGAACACTGAAGCTTTCTTT	CASSLDSGNLNTEAFF
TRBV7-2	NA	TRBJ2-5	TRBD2	TGTGCCAGCAGCAAGGGTGGTAGGGCTAGCGGGGTACAGTACTTC	CASSKGGRASGVQYF
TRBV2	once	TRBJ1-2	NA	TGTGCCAGCAATCGGGCAGGGGACTATGGCTACACCTTC	CASNRAGDYGYTF
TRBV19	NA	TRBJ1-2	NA	TGTGCCAGTAGCAAACCCAGGGCGGATCCCTATGGCTACACCTTC	CASSKPRADPYGYTF
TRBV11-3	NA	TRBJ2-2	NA	TGTGCCAGCAGCTTACAGGGATACACCGGGGAGCTGTTTTTT	CASSLQGYTGELFF
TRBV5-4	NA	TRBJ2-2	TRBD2	TGTGCCAGCAGCCGAGGGACGGGGGGGCCGGGAACCGGGGAGCTGTTTTTT	CASSRGTGGPGTGELFF
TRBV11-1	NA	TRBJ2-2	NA	TGTGCCAGCAGATCGCGGGTGTTCACCGGGGAGCTGTTTTTT	CASRSRVFTGELFF
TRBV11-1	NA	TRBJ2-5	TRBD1	TGTGCCAGCAGCCAAGTGGGCGCAGGGGGCTTTCCCCAGTACTTC	CASSQVGAGGFPQYF
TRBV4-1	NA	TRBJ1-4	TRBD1	TGCGCCAGCAGCCAGAACGGCAGACAGGGAGGAAGTGAAAAACTGTTTTTT	CASSQNGRQGGSEKLFF
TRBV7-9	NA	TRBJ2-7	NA	TGTGCCAGCAGCGGGGGCGTTGGCGGCCGCGCGCTTATTTACTTC	CASSGGVGGRALIYF
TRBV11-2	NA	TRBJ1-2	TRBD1	TGTGCCAGCAGCACCAACCCTTGGGACAGAGGATATCCGGGCTACACCTTC	CASSTNPWDRGYPGYTF
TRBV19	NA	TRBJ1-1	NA	TGTGCCAGTAGTATAGATCGCAGGGGGAACACTGAAGCTTTCTTT	CASSIDRRGNTEAFF
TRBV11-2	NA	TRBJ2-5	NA	TGTGCCAGCAGCTTAGGGTTCCAGGGTGGGACCCAGTACTTC	CASSLGFQGGTQYF
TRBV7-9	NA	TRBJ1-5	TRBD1	TGTGCCAGCAGTCCAGGGGGTCCTCGAAATCAGCCCCAGCATTTT	CASSPGGPRNQPQHF
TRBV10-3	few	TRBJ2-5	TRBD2	TGTGCCATCAGTGATGGGGGGGTGGAGACCCAGTACTTC	CAISDGGVETQYF
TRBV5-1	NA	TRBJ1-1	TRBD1	TGCGCCAGCAGATCCACAGGGGGCGCTTCTTACACTGAAGCTTTCTTT	CASRSTGGASYTEAFF
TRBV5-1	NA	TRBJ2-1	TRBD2	TGCGCCAGCAGCCCTAGGACTAGCGGGTCTGGGGATGAGCAGTTCTTC	CASSPRTSGSGDEQFF
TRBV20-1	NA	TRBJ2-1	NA	TGCAGTGCTAGAAACAACAATGAGCAGTTCTTC	CSARNNNEQFF